This TCR beta chain was identified in a study of T cells in Graves' hyperthyroidism and ophthalmopathy. To note about this clonotype: Its antigen is not identified.

Study results and caveats: Blood also carried most thyroid clonotypes expanded above 0.001.

There were TCR beta CDR3 regions amplified from RNA transcripts. The TCR CDR3 was amplified in a first-round RT-PCR using the HTBI primer set. TCRdb reprocessed the multiplex PCR reads with MiXCR, giving one entry per CDR3 protein. The sample has under 650,000 distinct CDR3 sequences, around 15% seen once. The CDR3 has 16 residues. V was shortened by 5 bases and J by 0 bases, with 14 bases between the two germline ends. Germline values: CDR1 MNHEY, CDR2 SMNVEV (reference sequence). Hyperthyroidism was newly diagnosed in patients aged 18 to 65 (duration under 2 months). The TCR was taken from a woman aged 25-40 years with Graves' hyperthyroidism. Sequencing was performed on blood. The chain carries TRBV27 and TRBJ1-3; D call uncertain. The CDR3 is CASSPHIGNSGNTIYF. The CDR3 region has the DNA TGTGCCAGCAGTCCCCACATAGGGAACTCTGGAAACACCATATATTTT.